The text below deals with one T cell receptor beta chain. No antigen is known for it. This sample was taken from a study of cytomegalovirus exposure and HLA in healthy donors. Study conclusions and caveats: Cytomegalovirus-associated status was assigned to about 160 TCR beta chains. In a later analysis, an Asian-associated ancestry cluster reportedly showed fewer N-insertions than the roughly 710-donor mean.

The CDR3 is 17 amino acids. Trimming took off 0 bases at V and 5 bases at J, with 18 bases between the two ends. Germline lookup yields CDR1 SGHRS and CDR2 YFSETQ. Both 60 Vbeta primers and 13 Jbeta primers went into the PCR. Assay: immunoSEQ multiplex PCR; the TCRdb copy retains only in-frame clones and omits some. The data hold 150,000 to 200,000 clones, with nearly 80% observed a single time. The chain carries TRBV5-1 and TRBJ2-1; the D gene is possibly TRBD2 (6 bases). Source material: PBMCs. The source is a man aged 40-55 years in good health and CMV-seropositive. The CDR3 nucleotides read TGCGCCAGCAGCTTGGGGGTGGTGGCGGGGATGAACAATGAGCAGTTCTTC. It encodes CASSLGVVAGMNNEQFF.